These 29 T cell receptor beta chains share one sample of origin, sequenced in a study of T cell responses to AZD1222 COVID-19 vaccine (TCRdb year 2021). The time point label, read with the paper, signifies: baseline before first vaccination. Receptor libraries were prepared by the immunoSEQ multiplex PCR assay. TCRdb took over this immuneACCESS table, retaining in-frame rearrangements with V and J assigned. Such tables are incomplete; in checked studies, under half of the missing clones stem from an unresolved V gene, and the remainder is unexplained. This sample is represented by fewer than 130,000 clones; nearly 90% of them were singletons. The ten largest clonotypes hold roughly 3% of the sample. Sequenced here: peripheral blood, sampled on day 0 of AZD1222 vaccination. The receptor source for this set is an adult in good health.

The CDR3 is CASGPELSTDTQYF. The DNA for the CDR3 is TGCGCCAGCGGACCCGAACTAAGCACAGATACGCAGTATTTT. The chain couples TRBV5-1 to TRBJ2-3, with no clear D. Trimming shortened V by 7 bases and J by 0 bases, and 12 bases separated the two germline ends. Germline V CDR1 and CDR2: SGHRS, YFSETQ. This CDR3 spans 14 amino acids.

The gene calls are TRBV9 and TRBJ1-6; D uncertain. CDR1 is SGDLS, CDR2 YYNGEE, per germline. V lost 0 bases and J 9 bases, leaving 10 bases between the germline ends. The length of the CDR3 is 14 residues. The CDR3 DNA follows: TGTGCCAGCAGCGTAGGGAGGGTCTCTTCACCCCTCCACTTT. Its translation is CASSVGRVSSPLHF.

The rearrangement joins TRBV7-6 to TRBJ2-6; D not certain. V was pared by 2 bases and J by 1 base, with 15 bases between. The CDR3 loop spans 18 amino acids. Germline V lookup: CDR1 SGHVS, CDR2 FNYEAQ. The CDR3 reads CASSLWLAKASGANVLTF. The CDR3 coding sequence is TGTGCCAGCAGCTTATGGCTCGCTAAGGCATCTGGGGCCAACGTCCTGACTTTC.

J is TRBJ2-2 and V is TRBV7-6; D gene uncertain. Deletions cut 1 base from V and 1 base from J, with 4 bases between. This CDR3 has 14 residues. Germline V CDR1 and CDR2: SGHVS, FNYEAQ. CDR3 sequence reads: CASSLVQNTGELFF. For the CDR3, the DNA is TGTGCCAGCAGCTTAGTACAGAACACCGGGGAGCTGTTTTTT.

The V gene is TRBV28, the J gene TRBJ2-5, with a weak D call TRBD2 (6 bases). CDR1 MDHEN and CDR2 SYDVKM come from the germline V gene. The CDR3 totals 17 residues. Trimming stripped 6 bases from V and 3 bases from J, with 23 bases between. In DNA, the CDR3 is TGTGCCAGCAGAATACCGCGCGGGACTGCGGAAGAAGAGACCCAGTACTTC. Translated: CASRIPRGTAEEETQYF.

The chain recombines TRBV6-5 with TRBJ2-7; possible D gene TRBD2, 6 bases. The CDR3 sequence is 13 residues long. Trimming cost V 3 bases and J 4 bases, with 10 bases left between them. Germline CDR1 is MNHEY and CDR2 is SVGAGI. The CDR3 region is CASSYSGSYEQYF. In nucleotides, the CDR3 is TGTGCCAGCAGTTATTCCGGGAGTTACGAGCAGTACTTC.

In this sample, this clone turned up once. The chain joins TRBV6-1 to TRBJ1-4; D may be TRBD1 (6 bases). Trimming shortened V by 0 bases and J by 5 bases, and 13 bases separated the two germline ends. Germline V gene sequence: CDR1 MNHNS, CDR2 SASEGT. There are 16 residues in the CDR3. The CDR3 DNA reads as TGTGCCAGCAGTGAAGCGGAAGGGCAGGGGAATGAAAAACTGTTTTTT. This encodes CASSEAEGQGNEKLFF.

The V call is TRBV19, the J call TRBJ1-1; a weak D match, TRBD1 (6 bases). The CDR3 sequence is 18 residues long. CDR1 is LNHDA, CDR2 SQIVND, per germline (reference sequence). The V gene lost 5 bases and the J gene lost 0 bases, with 22 bases spanning the gap. The CDR3, as DNA: TGTGCCAGTAGTCCCCGGACAGTAGTTACTAACTTGAACACTGAAGCTTTCTTT. Translating it yields CASSPRTVVTNLNTEAFF.

V is TRBV19 and J is TRBJ1-1; D is possibly TRBD1 (6 bases). Germline CDR1 reads LNHDA; CDR2 reads SQIVND (reference sequence). With 7 bases removed from V and 1 base from J, the gap between germline ends came to 19 bases. This CDR3 spans 16 amino acids. The DNA for the CDR3 is TGTGCCAGTATCCAAGTGGGGGCAGGCCCGAACACTGAAGCTTTCTTT. Translated: CASIQVGAGPNTEAFF.

The rearrangement uses TRBV12-3 or TRBV12-4 and TRBJ2-3; D is possibly TRBD1 or TRBD2 (6 bases each). This CDR3 contains 13 residues. The V end was cut by 4 bases, the J end by 6 bases, with 11 bases between. The CDR3 nucleotides read TGTGCCAGCAGTTACGGGGGCCGGGATACGCAGTATTTT. This sequence encodes CASSYGGRDTQYF.

The chain joins TRBV3-1 (or the pseudogene TRBV3-2) to TRBJ2-1; 9 nucleotides align to TRBD2. CDR1 LGHDT and CDR2 YNNKEL come from the germline V gene (reference sequence). The V and J ends lost 1 base and 11 bases, in that order; junction bases with no gene match: 9. CDR3 length: 15 residues. The DNA for the CDR3 is TGTGCCAGCAGCCAAGTACCCCTCAGCGGGAGGAAGCAGTTCTTC. As protein: CASSQVPLSGRKQFF.

The chain has TRBV5-1 and TRBJ1-2, with TRBD1 as a possible D gene (5 bases). V gave up 0 bases and J gave up 5 bases, with 14 bases separating them. The CDR3 has 15 amino acids. Germline V lookup: CDR1 SGHRS, CDR2 YFSETQ. This chain's CDR3 is CASSLEGREPYGYTF. The CDR3 nucleotides are TGCGCCAGCAGCTTGGAGGGCAGGGAGCCTTATGGCTACACCTTC.

The chain joins TRBV7-2 to TRBJ2-5, with D perhaps TRBD1 (6 bases). The V end lost 0 bases, the J end lost 2 bases, and 7 bases lay between the germline ends. The CDR3 totals 14 residues. Germline CDR1 reads SGHTA; CDR2 reads FQGNSA. The CDR3 DNA follows: TGTGCCAGCAGCTTAGCGGGGGCACAAGAGACCCAGTACTTC. Amino acids: CASSLAGAQETQYF.

This clone was counted between two and nine times. The J gene is TRBJ2-2, the V gene TRBV5-1; possibly TRBD1 for D (5 bases). Trimming left V 0 bases short and J 1 base short, with 7 bases between. Germline CDR1 SGHRS, CDR2 YFSETQ. The CDR3 runs 15 residues. The CDR3 spells CASSLATGNTGELFF. CDR3 bases: TGCGCCAGCAGCTTGGCCACAGGGAACACCGGGGAGCTGTTTTTT. The whole variable domain, filled in from reference TRBV5-1 and TRBJ2-2, reads KAGVTQTPRYLIKTRGQQVTLSCSPISGHRSVSWYQQTPGQGLQFLFEYFSETQRNKGNFPGRFSGRQFSNSRSEMNVSTLELGDSALYLCASSLATGNTGELFFGEGSRLTVL.

The genes are TRBV29-1 and TRBJ1-1, with 8 bases lining up with TRBD1. The ends lost 5 bases at V and 2 bases at J; junction bases unmatched: 4. The CDR3 spans 13 residues. Germline values: CDR1 SQVTM, CDR2 ANQGSEA. The CDR3 coding sequence is TGCAGCGTTAGTGGACAGGGAAACACTGAAGCTTTCTTT. It translates to CSVSGQGNTEAFF.

The gene calls are TRBV11-2 and TRBJ2-2, with D maybe TRBD1 (7 bases). V lost 7 bases and J lost 1, with 13 bases in between. Germline-derived CDR1 and CDR2 are SGHAT and FQNNGV. The CDR3 contains 15 residues. The CDR3 protein is CASTQGGWNTGELFF. CDR3 nucleotides: TGTGCCAGCACCCAGGGGGGATGGAACACCGGGGAGCTGTTTTTT.

V usage is TRBV20-1 and J usage is TRBJ1-2; 8 bases map to TRBD1. The CDR3 is 15 residues long. From germline, CDR1 is DFQATT and CDR2 SNEGSKA (reference sequence). Germline trimming cut 3 bases from V and 2 bases from J; bases unmatched to any gene: 8. The CDR3: CSASERNRGNYGYTF. For the CDR3, the DNA is TGCAGTGCTAGTGAAAGGAACAGGGGGAACTATGGCTACACCTTC.

The chain employs TRBV4-1 and TRBJ2-5, with TRBD2 matching over 8 bases. This CDR3 region has 12 residues. The germline gives CDR1 MGHRA, CDR2 YSYEKL. With V trimmed by 2 bases and J by 13 bases, 6 bases remained unmatched. CDR3 protein: CASSQRAGTRYF. The CDR3 DNA reads TGCGCCAGCAGCCAAAGAGCCGGGACTAGGTACTTC.

The chain recombines TRBV29-1 with TRBJ1-1, with 7 nucleotides matching TRBD1. The CDR3 loop spans 13 amino acids. The V gene's germline CDR1 is SQVTM and CDR2 ANQGSEA. V trimming: 2 bases; J trimming: 8 bases; junction bases outside the gene matches: 8. CDR3 DNA sequence: TGCAGCGTTGAAAGACAGGGAAATCGGGAAGCTTTCTTT. Its translation: CSVERQGNREAFF.

The rearrangement joins TRBV9 to TRBJ1-2; 7 bases align to TRBD1. This CDR3 contains 14 residues. Germline CDR1 SGDLS, CDR2 YYNGEE. V lost 4 bases and J lost 2; bases outside the gene matches: 5. CDR3: CASSTQGGNYGYTF. The CDR3 DNA is TGTGCCAGCAGCACCCAGGGGGGAAACTATGGCTACACCTTC.

The chain has TRBV5-1 and TRBJ1-2; 8 bases match TRBD1. V shed 0 bases and J 0 bases; nucleotides not matched to a gene: 4. This CDR3 contains 16 residues. CDR1 SGHRS and CDR2 YFSETQ come from the germline V gene. The CDR3 reads CASSLAGTGTNYGYTF. In DNA, the CDR3 is TGCGCCAGCAGCTTGGCCGGGACAGGAACTAACTATGGCTACACCTTC.

This chain links TRBV30 with TRBJ1-3; 9 bases match TRBD1. V was clipped by 2 bases and J by 3 bases; unmatched bases: 2. CDR1 and CDR2 from the germline V gene are GTSNPN and SVGIG (reference sequence). This CDR3 contains 14 residues. The CDR3 spells CAWSQGQGGNTIYF. The CDR3, as DNA: TGTGCCTGGAGTCAGGGACAGGGTGGAAACACCATATATTTT.

This chain links TRBV9 with TRBJ2-7; D call uncertain. V was trimmed by 1 base and J by 2 bases, leaving 10 bases between them. Germline V gene data show CDR1 as SGDLS and CDR2 as YYNGEE. This CDR3 is built from 14 residues. CDR3 sequence reads: CASSVRYEAYEQYF. The CDR3 nucleotides are TGTGCCAGCAGCGTAAGGTATGAGGCCTACGAGCAGTACTTC.

V is TRBV7-9 and J is TRBJ1-6; 7 positions match TRBD1. Germline V gene data show CDR1 as SEHNR and CDR2 as FQNEAQ (reference sequence). V shed 4 bases, J shed 7 bases, and the junction held 13 bases outside the gene matches. This CDR3 comprises 17 residues. DNA for the CDR3: TGTGCCAGCAGCTCAAACTTCGGGACAGTCGGGAATTCACCCCTCCACTTT. Encoded protein: CASSSNFGTVGNSPLHF.

J is TRBJ1-4 and V is TRBV2; no definite D call. V shed 4 bases and J shed 6 bases, with 9 bases lying between them. The CDR3 extends over 13 amino acids. The germline V gene has CDR1 SNHLY and CDR2 FYNNEI. CDR3 residues: CASSVALYEKLFF. The CDR3 coding sequence is TGTGCCAGCAGTGTCGCCTTATATGAAAAACTGTTTTTT.

This clone showed up just once. The J gene is TRBJ1-5, the V gene TRBV6-5; the match to TRBD1 covers 8 bases. CDR1 and CDR2 from the germline V gene are MNHEY and SVGAGI. The junction had 9 bases not matched to a gene; V was cut back by 8 bases and J by 6 bases. This CDR3 spans 14 amino acids. The CDR3 nucleotides read TGTGCCAGCGGGATCCCGGACAGGGTTCAGCCCCAGCATTTT. It specifies CASGIPDRVQPQHF.

This chain connects TRBV18 to TRBJ2-1; D may be TRBD1 (6 bases). Germline-derived CDR1 and CDR2 are KGHSH and LQKENI. Trimming stripped 3 bases from V and 2 bases from J, with 14 bases between. This CDR3 has 16 amino acids. As DNA, the CDR3 is TGTGCCAGCTCACCTAGGGTGGGGGCTGCCTACAATGAGCAGTTCTTC. Residues: CASSPRVGAAYNEQFF. Complete variable domain (other parts from reference TRBV18 and TRBJ2-1): NAGVMQNPRHLVRRRGQEARLRCSPMKGHSHVYWYRQLPEEGLKFMVYLQKENIIDESGMPKERFSAEFPKEGPSILRIQQVVRGDSAAYFCASSPRVGAAYNEQFFGPGTRLTVL.

The chain recombines TRBV7-8 with TRBJ2-1; no clear D. V gave up 3 bases and J gave up 5 bases, with 8 bases separating them. Looked up from germline, CDR1 is SGHVS and CDR2 is FQNEAQ. The CDR3 consists of 13 residues. This chain's CDR3 is CASSFVDHNEQFF. CDR3 DNA sequence: TGTGCCAGCAGCTTTGTTGATCACAATGAGCAGTTCTTC. The whole variable domain, remainder taken from reference TRBV7-8 and TRBJ2-1, is GAGVSQSPRYKVAKRGQDVALRCDPISGHVSLFWYQQALGQGPEFLTYFQNEAQLDKSGLPSDRFFAERPEGSVSTLKIQRTQQEDSAVYLCASSFVDHNEQFFGPGTRLTVL.

The chain links TRBV6-2 or TRBV6-3 to TRBJ1-5, with D possibly being TRBD1 (5 bases). Germline V gives CDR1 MNHEY, CDR2 SVGEGT. V lost 0 bases and J lost 6, with 12 bases in between. The CDR3 spans 15 residues. CDR3 region: CASSYSNRLSQPQHF. CDR3 bases: TGTGCCAGCAGTTACTCGAACAGGCTCAGTCAGCCCCAGCATTTT.